The 25 T cell receptor beta chains below come from one sample, sequenced in a study of control samples from healthy donors and cancer patients. Using immunoSEQ multiplex PCR, the repertoire was profiled, and TCRdb retains in-frame clones only, with some absent. The sample carries about 80,000 clones, about 89% recorded once. The sample taken for sequencing was blood. These receptor sequences come from a woman aged 55-69 years in good health.

This clone was observed a single time. This chain joins TRBV5-1 and TRBJ1-4; 7 bases are a match to TRBD1. This CDR3 comprises 14 residues. CDR1 and CDR2 (germline): SGHRS, YFSETQ. Losses at the gene ends were 2 bases for V and 7 bases for J; bases not matched to a gene: 5. CDR3 nucleotides: TGCGCCAGCAGCTTTAGGGGGCTTGGTGAAAAACTGTTTTTT. Translating it yields CASSFRGLGEKLFF.

The chain combines TRBV5-4 with TRBJ1-2; 8 bases are shared with TRBD1. The CDR3 sequence is 18 residues long. Germline-derived CDR1 and CDR2 are SGHNT and YYREEE (reference sequence). J was trimmed by 3 bases and V by 5 bases; bases with no gene match: 18. CDR3 amino acids: CASRMQGAPSYSYYGYTF. The CDR3 nucleotides read TGTGCCAGCAGAATGCAGGGGGCACCCTCTTATTCCTACTATGGCTACACCTTC.

The CDR3 here is CASAPVRDSSYEQYF. CDR3 nucleotides: TGCGCCAGCGCCCCCGTTCGGGACAGCTCCTACGAGCAGTACTTC. V gene TRBV4-1 combines with J gene TRBJ2-7; 7 nucleotides align to TRBD1. Germline V gives CDR1 MGHRA, CDR2 YSYEKL. Germline trimming cut 8 bases from V and 0 bases from J; bases unmatched to any gene: 10. The CDR3 extends over 15 amino acids.

V usage is TRBV30 and J usage is TRBJ1-4; D is uncertain. CDR1 GTSNPN and CDR2 SVGIG come from the germline V gene (reference sequence). V dropped 5 bases and J dropped 5 bases, with 12 bases sitting between them. The CDR3 contains 13 residues. The CDR3 here is CAWVRTPNEKLFF. The CDR3 DNA is TGTGCCTGGGTCAGGACCCCCAATGAAAAACTGTTTTTT. Variable domain in full (rest from reference TRBV30 and TRBJ1-4): SQTIHQWPATLVQPVGSPLSLECTVEGTSNPNLYWYRQAAGRGLQLLFYSVGIGQISSEVPQNLSASRPQDRQFILSSKKLLLSDSGFYLCAWVRTPNEKLFFGSGTQLSVL.

This sequence joins TRBV12-5 and TRBJ2-2, with D tentatively TRBD1 (6 bases). V dropped 6 bases and J dropped 5 bases, with 16 bases sitting between them. The germline V gene has CDR1 LGHNT and CDR2 FRNRAP. The CDR3 is 15 amino acids. The CDR3 nucleotides are TGTGCTAGTGGGGAACAGGGTTTAGGGACCGGGGAGCTGTTTTTT. Translation gives CASGEQGLGTGELFF.

J is TRBJ1-2 and V is TRBV12-3 or TRBV12-4, with 7 bases matching TRBD1. V lost 10 bases to trimming and J lost 6 bases; unmatched junction nucleotides: 11. The CDR3 totals 13 residues. The CDR3 coding sequence is TGTGCCATCCGGGGGACAGCCGTGAATGGCTACACCTTC. Translation: CAIRGTAVNGYTF.

The chain is built from TRBV7-8 and TRBJ1-2; D is unclear. Trimming cost V 4 bases and J 1 base, with 16 bases left between them. The CDR3 totals 16 residues. Germline CDR1 and CDR2: SGHVS and FQNEAQ. The CDR3 coding sequence is TGTGCCAGCAGCTCCCCCGCCGGGAGCCGTAACTATGGCTACACCTTC. Protein sequence: CASSSPAGSRNYGYTF.

V and J are TRBV2 and TRBJ1-1; D ambiguous. Trimming took 3 bases from V and 7 from J, leaving 12 bases between them. Looked up from germline, CDR1 is SNHLY and CDR2 is FYNNEI. The CDR3 is 13 amino acids. The CDR3 region is CASSDDTGSEAFF. The CDR3 DNA follows: TGTGCCAGCAGTGATGATACCGGGAGTGAAGCTTTCTTT.

The rearrangement uses TRBV2 and TRBJ2-4; 9 bases are shared with TRBD2. Germline V gene lookup returns CDR1 SNHLY and CDR2 FYNNEI. The CDR3 totals 16 residues. The trim removed 6 bases at V and 7 bases at J, leaving 13 bases unmatched. The CDR3 loop reads CASSPRIAGARNIQYF. CDR3 nucleotides: TGTGCCAGCAGCCCCAGGATAGCGGGAGCCAGGAACATTCAGTACTTC.

The CDR3: CSAEETPRAFF. The CDR3 DNA follows: TGCAGTGCTGAGGAGACACCGAGGGCTTTCTTT. The genes are TRBV20-1 and TRBJ1-1; no reliable D call. The CDR3 runs to 11 residues. Looked up from germline, CDR1 is DFQATT and CDR2 is SNEGSKA (reference sequence). V was clipped by 5 bases and J by 11 bases, with 15 bases between them.

The sample holds one count of this clone. This sequence joins TRBV4-2 and TRBJ1-2; TRBD1 is a possible D gene (5 bases). The germline V and J ends were trimmed by 1 base and 7 bases, with 16 bases remaining between them. The length of the CDR3 is 15 residues. The germline V gene encodes CDR1 LGHNA and CDR2 YNFKEQ. The CDR3 is CASSQGRGSGSGYTF. The CDR3 DNA sequence: TGTGCCAGCAGCCAAGGTAGGGGCTCGGGGAGTGGCTACACCTTC.

The rearrangement joins TRBV25-1 to TRBJ1-1, with D possibly TRBD1 on 6 matching bases. CDR3 size: 13 residues. Trimming removed 3 bases at V and 4 bases at J, with 9 bases between. CDR1 is MGHDK and CDR2 is SYGVNS in the germline V gene. As DNA, the CDR3 is TGTGCCAGCAGTGATAGGGGGGGCACTGAAGCTTTCTTT. It translates to CASSDRGGTEAFF.

This chain connects TRBV9 to TRBJ2-2; 8 positions match TRBD2. The CDR3 covers 14 residues. CDR1 is SGDLS, CDR2 YYNGEE, per germline. Trimming cost V 3 bases and J 6 bases; bases outside gene matches: 4. CDR3 amino acids: CASSARGGAGELFF. DNA of the CDR3: TGTGCCAGCAGCGCCCGGGGGGGGGCCGGGGAGCTGTTTTTT.

This chain connects TRBV7-2 to TRBJ2-7; 8 bases match TRBD1. V lost 5 bases to trimming and J lost 3 bases; unmatched junction nucleotides: 9. CDR3 length: 15 residues. Germline-derived CDR1 and CDR2 are SGHTA and FQGNSA. The DNA of the CDR3 is TGTGCCAGCAGCGTCTACACGGGACAGGACTACGAGCAGTACTTC. It is translated as CASSVYTGQDYEQYF.

The chain uses TRBV6-5 and TRBJ2-2; no reliable D call. CDR1 and CDR2 from the germline V gene are MNHEY and SVGAGI. Trimming left V 0 bases short and J 5 bases short, with 4 bases between. The CDR3 runs 13 residues. CDR3 DNA: TGTGCCAGCAGTTACTCACGGACCGGGGAGCTGTTTTTT. Protein: CASSYSRTGELFF.

Comments on this clone: One junction end disagrees with the germline gene, perhaps due to a read error. The rearrangement links TRBV7-7 to TRBJ2-5, with 7 nucleotides matching TRBD1. CDR3 length: 13 amino acids. Per the germline V gene, CDR1 is SSHAT and CDR2 is FNYEAQ (reference sequence). CDR3 loop: CASSLGGTETQYF. DNA for the CDR3: TGTGCTAGCAGCTTAGGGGGCACAGAGACCCAGTACTTC.

This clone showed up just a few times. The CDR3 region is CASSLTYPSGYTF. The DNA of the CDR3 is TGTGCCAGCAGCTTGACTTACCCTTCCGGCTACACCTTC. J is TRBJ1-2 and V is TRBV7-2; no clear D gene. V lost 3 bases and J 8 bases, leaving 13 bases between the germline ends. The CDR3 contains 13 residues. Looked up from germline, CDR1 is SGHTA and CDR2 is FQGNSA.

V and J are TRBV4-1 and TRBJ1-5; D is perhaps TRBD1 (5 bases). The CDR3 totals 16 residues. From germline, CDR1 is MGHRA and CDR2 YSYEKL. V was trimmed by 1 base and J by 0 bases, leaving 10 bases between them. CDR3 in amino acids: CASSQAGHNSNQPQHF. The DNA of the CDR3 is TGCGCCAGCAGCCAAGCGGGGCACAATAGCAATCAGCCCCAGCATTTT.

The V gene is TRBV27, the J gene TRBJ1-5; tentatively, D is TRBD1 (6 bases). Germline CDR1 is MNHEY and CDR2 is SMNVEV (reference sequence). CDR3 length equals 14 residues. Deletions cut 3 bases from V and 8 bases from J, with 14 bases between. CDR3 nucleotide sequence: TGTGCCAGCAGTTTTGGACAGCCCGGGGAGCCCCAGCATTTT. Its translation is CASSFGQPGEPQHF.

In this sample, this clone turned up once. The CDR3 loop reads CASTKELAGWDTQYF. The DNA of the CDR3 is TGTGCCAGCACCAAAGAGCTAGCGGGATGGGATACGCAGTATTTT. The V call is TRBV2, the J call TRBJ2-3; 9 nucleotides agree with TRBD2. The CDR3 is 15 residues long. CDR1 is SNHLY and CDR2 is FYNNEI in the germline V gene. The V and J ends lost 7 bases and 6 bases, in that order; junction bases with no gene match: 11. Using reference TRBV2 and TRBJ2-3 for the parts outside the CDR3, the full variable domain is EPEVTQTPSHQVTQMGQEVILRCVPISNHLYFYWYRQILGQKVEFLVSFYNNEISEKSEIFDDQFSVERPDGSNFTLKIRSTKLEDSAMYFCASTKELAGWDTQYFGPGTRLTVL.

The rearrangement links TRBV30 to TRBJ1-6; D might be TRBD1 (5 bases). The germline V and J ends were trimmed by 4 bases and 14 bases, with 15 bases remaining between them. The CDR3 is 12 residues long. From germline, CDR1 is GTSNPN and CDR2 SVGIG (reference sequence). CDR3 bases: TGTGCCTGGACCCACCCCCCGGGGGCCCTCCACTTT. Amino acid sequence: CAWTHPPGALHF.

The chain employs TRBV7-2 and TRBJ1-3; weak D call: TRBD1 (5 bases). V shed 2 bases and J shed 3 bases, with 11 bases lying between them. This CDR3 spans 15 amino acids. Germline-derived CDR1 and CDR2 are SGHTA and FQGNSA. This CDR3 reads CASSLSAGGGNTIYF. CDR3 DNA: TGTGCCAGCAGCTTATCGGCTGGGGGTGGAAACACCATATATTTT.

The genes are TRBV7-2 and TRBJ2-7; tentative D call: TRBD2 (7 bases). The CDR3 has 14 amino acids. Germline V gives CDR1 SGHTA, CDR2 FQGNSA. With 10 bases removed from V and 2 bases from J, the gap between germline ends came to 18 bases. The CDR3 nucleotides read TGTGCCACCCGGGGGGCGGAAGCTCCCTACGAGCAGTACTTC. Translation gives CATRGAEAPYEQYF.

The V and J genes are TRBV18 and TRBJ1-1; unclear D gene. Germline CDR1 and CDR2: KGHSH and LQKENI. Deletions cut 3 bases from V and 4 bases from J, with 12 bases between. The CDR3 is made up of 14 amino acids. The CDR3 protein is CASSPLGTSTEAFF. In DNA form, the CDR3 reads TGTGCCAGCTCACCTCTCGGAACGAGCACTGAAGCTTTCTTT. Full variable domain (remainder filled in from reference TRBV18 and TRBJ1-1): NAGVMQNPRHLVRRRGQEARLRCSPMKGHSHVYWYRQLPEEGLKFMVYLQKENIIDESGMPKERFSAEFPKEGPSILRIQQVVRGDSAAYFCASSPLGTSTEAFFGQGTRLTVV.

This chain joins TRBV29-1 and TRBJ1-2; no definite D call. CDR3 size: 11 residues. Germline V gene lookup returns CDR1 SQVTM and CDR2 ANQGSEA. Deletions cut 4 bases from V and 7 bases from J, with 10 bases between. The CDR3 sequence is CSVGSLLGYTF. The DNA for the CDR3 is TGCAGCGTTGGCAGCCTCCTTGGCTACACCTTC.